This TCR beta chain was found in a study of blood T cells in healthy people across ages. Regarding the study as a whole: Higher naive T cell percentage went strongly together with higher TCR beta diversity.

Every donor provided 7.5 to 10 milliliters of peripheral blood. This clonotype appeared a few times. Its antigen is not known. The germline CDR1 and CDR2 sequences are MNHNY and SVGAGI (reference sequence). V lost 6 bases and J lost 2, with 13 bases in between. The CDR3 has 14 amino acids. The authors ran a second PCR of about 6 to 11 cycles using a sample-barcoded 5' primer and a J-beta primer mix. Each cDNA molecule, via a template-switch adaptor with 12 random nucleotides, was tagged. Paired-end reads containing CDR3 totaled no fewer than 2.5 million for each sample. TCRdb reprocessed the 5' RACE reads with MiXCR, giving one entry per CDR3 protein. Of 700,000 or so distinct CDR3 sequences detected, 22% appear once; the ten largest clones hold approximately 20%.

The source material was blood. The V gene is TRBV6-6, the J gene TRBJ1-1; D not certain. This clonotype was sampled from a man between 65 and 85 years old in good health. The CDR3: CASSLTIINTEAFF. CDR3 bases: TGTGCCAGCAGCCTTACTATTATTAACACTGAAGCTTTCTTT.